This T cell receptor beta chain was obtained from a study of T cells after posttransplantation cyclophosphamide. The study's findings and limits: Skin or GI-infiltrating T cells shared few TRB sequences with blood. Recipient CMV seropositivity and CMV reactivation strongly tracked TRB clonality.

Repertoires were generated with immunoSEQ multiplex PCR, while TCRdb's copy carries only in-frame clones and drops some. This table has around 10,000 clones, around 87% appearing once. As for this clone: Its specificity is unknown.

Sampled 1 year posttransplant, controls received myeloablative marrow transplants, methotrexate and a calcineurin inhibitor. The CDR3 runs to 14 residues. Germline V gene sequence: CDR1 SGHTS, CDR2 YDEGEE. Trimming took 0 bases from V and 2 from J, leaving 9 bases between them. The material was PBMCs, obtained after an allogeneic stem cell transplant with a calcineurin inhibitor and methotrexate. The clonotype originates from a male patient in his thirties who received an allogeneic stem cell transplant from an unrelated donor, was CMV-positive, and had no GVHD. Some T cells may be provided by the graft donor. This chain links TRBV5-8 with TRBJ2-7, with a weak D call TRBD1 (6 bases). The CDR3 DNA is TGTGCCAGCAGCTTGGTCCGGACAGCCTACGAGCAGTACTTC. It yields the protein CASSLVRTAYEQYF.